This T cell receptor beta chain stems from a study of T cells in Graves' hyperthyroidism and ophthalmopathy. Findings and limits, study-wide: Ophthalmopathy onset followed model prediction by a median about seven months.

The CDR3 runs 16 residues. V was trimmed by 4 bases and J by 4 bases, leaving 19 bases between them. The germline V gene has CDR1 SGHTA and CDR2 FQGNSA. No ophthalmopathy progression within 18 months constituted stable Graves' hyperthyroidism. Details on this clonotype: The antigen is not known.

Amplification targeted TCR beta CDR3 regions from RNA transcripts. An initial round of RT-PCR targeting the TCR CDR3 relied on the HTBI primer set. TCRdb independently ran MiXCR on the multiplex PCR reads; one entry per CDR3 protein. The sample records approximately 870,000 distinct CDR3 sequences, roughly 40% being singletons. The sequencing sample was made of blood. The chain employs TRBV7-2 and TRBJ1-1; D is uncertain. This sequence originates from a man in his late teens or twenties with Graves' hyperthyroidism. The CDR3 DNA reads TGTGCCAGCAGCTACGATCATCGCAAGTCGAGCACTGAAGCTTTCTTT. Amino acid sequence: CASSYDHRKSSTEAFF. Variable domain in full (rest from reference TRBV7-2 and TRBJ1-1): GAGVSQSPSNKVTEKGKDVELRCDPISGHTALYWYRQSLGQGLEFLIYFQGNSAPDKSGLPSDRFSAERTGGSVSTLTIQRTQQEDSAVYLCASSYDHRKSSTEAFFGQGTRLTVV.